These 16 T cell receptor beta chains originate from one sample sequenced in a study of T cell responses to AZD1222 COVID-19 vaccine (dated by TCRdb to the early 2020s). The library was obtained by the immunoSEQ multiplex PCR assay. As stored in TCRdb, this immuneACCESS dataset retains in-frame rearrangements with V and J assigned. A fraction of the clones does not appear; measured against another copy, unresolved V genes explain less than half of the discrepancy, and the remainder lacks a known reason. This sample gives about 97,000 clones in total; around 88% of them show up just once. The top ten hold 6.5% to 8% of the sample. This specimen's time point label, interpreted: baseline before first vaccination. Source: peripheral blood, taken on day 0 of AZD1222 vaccination. These TCRs come from an adult in good health.

The gene calls are TRBV5-4 and TRBJ1-5, with D perhaps TRBD1 (5 bases). Germline V gives CDR1 SGHNT, CDR2 YYREEE (reference sequence). The CDR3 length is 13 residues. Trimming removed 3 bases from V and 7 bases from J, with 11 bases in between. As DNA, the CDR3 is TGTGCCAGCAGCTCAGGGCGAGGGCAGCCCCAGCATTTT. Its protein is CASSSGRGQPQHF.

As regards this clone: Given a much more abundant clone one base away, this may be a read error. The chain links TRBV2 to TRBJ1-1; 7 nucleotides agree with TRBD1. J was trimmed by 5 bases and V by 6 bases; bases with no gene match: 6. From germline, CDR1 is SNHLY and CDR2 FYNNEI. CDR3 length: 13 residues. CDR3 protein: CASRRQGGTEAFF. As DNA, the CDR3 is TGTGCCAGCAGACGACAGGGAGGGACTGAAGCTTTCTTT.

This clone was counted a single time. The rearrangement joins TRBV13 to TRBJ2-5, with D tentatively TRBD1 (6 bases). The CDR3 extends over 14 amino acids. The V gene's germline CDR1 is PRHDT and CDR2 FYEKMQ (reference sequence). V was cut by 0 bases and J by 6 bases, with 11 bases left in between. The CDR3 nucleotides are TGTGCCAGCAGCTTAGGAGGGGGTCAGCAGACCCAGTACTTC. Translation gives CASSLGGGQQTQYF. Variable domain in full (rest from reference TRBV13 and TRBJ2-5): AAGVIQSPRHLIKEKRETATLKCYPIPRHDTVYWYQQGPGQDPQFLISFYEKMQSDKGSIPDRFSAQQFSDYHSELNMSSLELGDSALYFCASSLGGGQQTQYFGPGTRLLVL.

V gene TRBV4-2 combines with J gene TRBJ2-7; TRBD1 matches at 9 bases. V dropped 1 base and J dropped 4; count of bases not matched to a gene: 5. Per the germline V gene, CDR1 is LGHNA and CDR2 is YNFKEQ. CDR3 length equals 15 residues. CDR3 DNA sequence: TGTGCCAGCAGCCAAGGGGGACAGGGAGGGTACGAGCAGTACTTC. Protein: CASSQGGQGGYEQYF.

A single count supports this clone. J is TRBJ2-5 and V is TRBV18, with TRBD1 as a possible D gene (5 bases). The CDR3 length is 16 residues. Germline assignment: CDR1 KGHSH and CDR2 LQKENI. Trimming took 3 bases from V and 5 from J, leaving 19 bases between them. The CDR3 coding sequence is TGTGCCAGCTCACCCCGGGCTCCAGGGCAGGAGGAGACCCAGTACTTC. This gives the protein CASSPRAPGQEETQYF.

This rearrangement joins TRBV5-8 to TRBJ2-3, with TRBD2 identical over 13 bases. The CDR3 contains 16 residues. Germline trimming cut 1 base from V and 6 bases from J; bases unmatched to any gene: 5. Germline assignment: CDR1 SGHTS and CDR2 YDEGEE. The CDR3 sequence is CASSLILAGGYDTQYF. The CDR3 nucleotides read TGTGCCAGCAGCTTGATACTAGCGGGAGGGTACGATACGCAGTATTTT.

The V and J genes are TRBV5-1 and TRBJ2-1; 14 nucleotides agree with TRBD2. The CDR3 extends over 20 amino acids. Trimming cost V 4 bases and J 0 bases; bases outside gene matches: 12. The germline V gene encodes CDR1 SGHRS and CDR2 YFSETQ. In DNA, the CDR3 is TGCGCCAGCAGCATGCCCCCGGGACTAGCGGGGGCCCCCTCCTACAATGAGCAGTTCTTC. Amino acids: CASSMPPGLAGAPSYNEQFF. Using reference TRBV5-1 and TRBJ2-1 for the parts outside the CDR3, the full variable domain is KAGVTQTPRYLIKTRGQQVTLSCSPISGHRSVSWYQQTPGQGLQFLFEYFSETQRNKGNFPGRFSGRQFSNSRSEMNVSTLELGDSALYLCASSMPPGLAGAPSYNEQFFGPGTRLTVL.

The chain uses TRBV7-9 and TRBJ1-2; D remains ambiguous. This CDR3 is built from 13 residues. Germline V lookup: CDR1 SEHNR, CDR2 FQNEAQ (reference sequence). The ends were cut back, 1 base at V and 2 bases at J, with 5 bases in the middle. DNA of the CDR3: TGTGCCAGCAGCTTAGGGGTAAACTATGGCTACACCTTC. As protein: CASSLGVNYGYTF.

The chain is built from TRBV28 and TRBJ1-2, with unresolved D. Trimming pared 3 bases from V and 0 bases from J, leaving 11 bases between. Germline assignment: CDR1 MDHEN and CDR2 SYDVKM. The CDR3 has 15 amino acids. CDR3 region: CASSLSGDPNYGYTF. CDR3 sequence (DNA): TGTGCCAGCAGTTTGTCGGGCGACCCTAACTATGGCTACACCTTC.

The chain carries TRBV5-1 and TRBJ1-2; 9 bases are a match to TRBD1. V was pared by 4 bases and J by 2 bases, with 3 bases of the junction left unmatched. The CDR3 loop spans 14 amino acids. Germline V gene sequence: CDR1 SGHRS, CDR2 YFSETQ. The CDR3 sequence: CASSGTGGNYGYTF. The CDR3 region has the DNA TGCGCCAGCAGCGGTACAGGGGGCAACTATGGCTACACCTTC.

This clone showed up just a few times. This chain connects TRBV5-1 to TRBJ1-1; the D gene is possibly TRBD1 (5 bases). Germline V gene data show CDR1 as SGHRS and CDR2 as YFSETQ. The CDR3 contains 13 residues. The V end was cut by 5 bases, the J end by 0 bases, with 8 bases between. CDR3 coding DNA: TGCGCCAGCAGTCGGGGGTTGAACACTGAAGCTTTCTTT. Its translation is CASSRGLNTEAFF.

The chain links TRBV5-4 to TRBJ2-7; TRBD1 aligns across 9 bases. The CDR3 is made up of 15 amino acids. CDR1 and CDR2 from the germline V gene are SGHNT and YYREEE (reference sequence). V shed 1 base, J shed 8 bases, and the junction held 10 bases outside the gene matches. The CDR3 DNA reads TGTGCCAGCAGCTTGAGTGGGACAGGGATCTCTAAGCAGTACTTC. This codes for CASSLSGTGISKQYF.

The chain is built from TRBV5-6 and TRBJ2-7, with D perhaps matching TRBD1 or TRBD2 (5 bases each). The V gene's germline CDR1 is SGHDT and CDR2 YYEEEE. The V end lost 6 bases, the J end lost 5 bases, and 18 bases lay between the germline ends. CDR3 length equals 14 residues. CDR3 amino acids: CASTPGTSGHEQYF. CDR3 sequence (DNA): TGTGCCAGCACGCCCGGGACGTCCGGCCACGAGCAGTACTTC.

This clone was observed once. The chain carries TRBV9 and TRBJ1-3; no firm D call. V shed 4 bases and J shed 1 base, with 12 bases lying between them. Germline loops: CDR1 SGDLS, CDR2 YYNGEE. The CDR3 runs to 15 residues. DNA of the CDR3: TGTGCCAGCAGCCCAAGAACCGTATCTGGAAACACCATATATTTT. It encodes CASSPRTVSGNTIYF.

CDR3 in amino acids: CASSLIGSGRSAGELFF. Written as DNA, the CDR3 is TGTGCCAGCAGCTTAATAGGGAGCGGGAGGTCCGCCGGGGAGCTGTTTTTT. The V and J genes are TRBV7-9 and TRBJ2-2; 9 bases line up with TRBD2. CDR3 length: 17 amino acids. Germline CDR1 and CDR2: SEHNR and FQNEAQ (reference sequence). V lost 2 bases to trimming and J lost 6 bases; unmatched junction nucleotides: 10.

J is TRBJ2-1 and V is TRBV7-2; D gene unclear. Germline V CDR1 and CDR2: SGHTA, FQGNSA. V was clipped by 1 base and J by 12 bases, with 13 bases between them. There are 13 residues in the CDR3. The CDR3 DNA is TGTGCCAGCAGCTTAGTTGGCCAAGAAGGGCAGTTCTTC. Encoded protein: CASSLVGQEGQFF.